The 13 T cell receptor beta chains below were found in one sample sequenced in a study of T cell clones after liver transplantation. Sequenced by immunoSEQ multiplex PCR; TCRdb stores in-frame clones only, minus some. The sample contains around 97,000 clones, about 88% of which appear only once. Specimen: CD4+ T cells from blood, collected approximately 43 months after liver transplant. Receptors were obtained from a human patient who received a liver transplant. Among the T cells, some may be from the graft donor.

This clone was counted a few times. V is TRBV7-3 and J is TRBJ1-1, with 7 positions matching TRBD1. Germline trimming cut 5 bases from V and 4 bases from J; bases unmatched to any gene: 7. From germline, CDR1 is SGHTA and CDR2 FQGTGA. The CDR3 sequence is 14 residues long. The chain's CDR3 is CASSLQGGSTEAFF. For the CDR3, the DNA is TGTGCCAGCAGCCTCCAGGGGGGGAGCACTGAAGCTTTCTTT.

Written as DNA, the CDR3 is TGCGCCAGCAGCCCAACCGGGACAGGGTCAACTTATGGCTACACCTTC. Its protein is CASSPTGTGSTYGYTF. The J gene is TRBJ1-2, the V gene TRBV4-1, with 9 bases lining up with TRBD1. This CDR3 is 16 amino acids long. Trimming took 4 bases from V and 5 from J; bases not matched to a gene: 11. Germline V CDR1 and CDR2: MGHRA, YSYEKL.

The V and J genes are TRBV5-1 and TRBJ1-1, with unresolved D. In germline, CDR1 is SGHRS, CDR2 YFSETQ. The CDR3 runs 12 residues. Trimming took 0 bases from V and 7 from J, leaving 7 bases between them. This chain's CDR3 is CASSLGDSEAFF. The CDR3 coding sequence is TGCGCCAGCAGCTTGGGGGATAGTGAAGCTTTCTTT.

The gene calls are TRBV5-1 and TRBJ1-2, with 7 bases fitting TRBD1. CDR3 size: 16 residues. Germline V lookup: CDR1 SGHRS, CDR2 YFSETQ. Unmatched junction bases numbered 13, after V lost 4 bases and J lost 4 bases. The CDR3 sequence is CASSPQTGNMGYGYTF. The CDR3 DNA reads as TGCGCCAGCAGCCCCCAGACAGGGAATATGGGCTATGGCTACACCTTC.

This sequence joins TRBV5-8 and TRBJ2-3; D perhaps matches TRBD1 (6 bases). Germline lookup yields CDR1 SGHTS and CDR2 YDEGEE. The CDR3 spans 14 residues. V lost 4 bases and J lost 11, with 20 bases in between. CDR3 protein: CASSLTNRVSGQYF. The CDR3 nucleotides read TGTGCCAGCAGCCTCACGAACAGGGTCTCAGGGCAGTATTTT.

This clone was counted only a few times. This chain uses TRBV7-9 with TRBJ1-5; 8 nucleotides line up with TRBD1. The CDR3 length is 14 residues. After removal of 4 bases from V and 4 bases from J, the junction contained 3 bases not matched to a gene. Germline V CDR1 and CDR2: SEHNR, FQNEAQ (reference sequence). The CDR3 protein is CASSSGTGNQPQHF. In nucleotides, the CDR3 is TGTGCCAGCAGCTCCGGGACAGGTAATCAGCCCCAGCATTTT.

The chain uses TRBV20-1 and TRBJ1-2; unclear D gene. V was shortened by 2 bases and J by 6 bases, with 7 bases between the two germline ends. The germline V gene encodes CDR1 DFQATT and CDR2 SNEGSKA (reference sequence). The CDR3 runs to 11 residues. The CDR3 DNA sequence: TGCAGTGCTAGACTTGGCGATGGCTACACCTTC. The encoded protein is CSARLGDGYTF.

This sequence joins TRBV5-4 and TRBJ2-6; 16 positions match TRBD2. The J segment lost 1 base and the V segment lost 4 bases, leaving 5 bases of the junction unmatched. The CDR3 loop spans 19 amino acids. Germline CDR1 SGHNT, CDR2 YYREEE (reference sequence). The DNA of the CDR3 is TGTGCCAGCAGCGGCGGGACTAGCGGGAGGGGGTCTGGGGCCAACGTCCTGACTTTC. It specifies CASSGGTSGRGSGANVLTF.

The chain is built from TRBV5-5 and TRBJ1-1; 8 nucleotides agree with TRBD1. Trimming at V came to 4 bases and at J to 4 bases, leaving 12 bases not matched to a gene. The length of the CDR3 is 16 residues. Germline V gives CDR1 SGHKS, CDR2 YYEKEE (reference sequence). CDR3 nucleotide sequence: TGTGCCAGCAGCCAGACCCCCGGACAGGGTACCACTGAAGCTTTCTTT. Translated, it gives CASSQTPGQGTTEAFF. The complete variable domain, with remaining parts taken from reference TRBV5-5 and TRBJ1-1, reads DAGVTQSPTHLIKTRGQQVTLRCSPISGHKSVSWYQQVLGQGPQFIFQYYEKEERGRGNFPDRFSARQFPNYSSELNVNALLLGDSALYLCASSQTPGQGTTEAFFGQGTRLTVV.

The rearrangement joins TRBV6-5 to TRBJ2-7; 9 nucleotides agree with TRBD1. The length of the CDR3 is 15 residues. V lost 0 bases to trimming and J lost 5 bases; unmatched junction nucleotides: 5. From germline, CDR1 is MNHEY and CDR2 SVGAGI. DNA of the CDR3: TGTGCCAGCAGTTACTCGGGGACAGGGAGGGACGAGCAGTACTTC. Protein: CASSYSGTGRDEQYF.

This chain connects TRBV11-3 to TRBJ2-3; no definite D call. CDR1 SGHNT and CDR2 YENEEA come from the germline V gene. Trimming took 1 base from V and 6 from J, leaving 8 bases between them. This CDR3 is built from 13 residues. The CDR3, as DNA: TGTGCCAGCAGCTTAGGGCCCCCGGATACGCAGTATTTT. Protein: CASSLGPPDTQYF.

Only one count was recorded for this clone. The chain has TRBV28 and TRBJ2-7; 14 bases align to TRBD2. The junction had 6 bases not matched to a gene; V was cut back by 2 bases and J by 6 bases. CDR3 length equals 16 residues. CDR1 MDHEN and CDR2 SYDVKM come from the germline V gene. The CDR3 region has the DNA TGTGCCAGCAGTTTAGTTAGCGGGACTAGCGGGAGCGAGCAGTACTTC. It translates to CASSLVSGTSGSEQYF. The variable domain in full, with the rest retrieved from reference TRBV28 and TRBJ2-7, is DVKVTQSSRYLVKRTGEKVFLECVQDMDHENMFWYRQDPGLGLRLIYFSYDVKMKEKGDIPEGYSVSREKKERFSLILESASTNQTSMYLCASSLVSGTSGSEQYFGPGTRLTVT.

The chain carries TRBV7-9 and TRBJ2-3, with TRBD2 identical over 8 bases. The germline V gene has CDR1 SEHNR and CDR2 FQNEAQ (reference sequence). The CDR3 sequence is 14 residues long. With 2 bases clipped from V and 4 bases from J, the junction kept 2 bases outside the gene matches. As DNA, the CDR3 is TGTGCCAGCAGCTTACACGGGGGGGCAGATACGCAGTATTTT. Amino acids: CASSLHGGADTQYF.